Described below is a single TCR beta chain sequence and its context. What it binds is unknown. The germline gene is not matched at one end of the junction; a read error may be the cause. Germline V gene lookup returns CDR1 DFQATT and CDR2 SNEGSKA (reference sequence). The CDR3 length is 16 residues. These data are taken from a study of T-cell reconstitution after alpha-beta-depleted transplantation in children. Points from the study as a whole: Where alpha-beta T cells came from about two months after transplant was reportedly several hundred expanded graft clones.

Construction of the TCRbeta library involved unique molecular identifiers. MiXCR, run by TCRdb on the PCR reads, gives a single entry per CDR3 protein. The sample records 200,000 or so distinct CDR3 sequences, 6.3% being singletons. The chain links TRBV20-1 to TRBJ2-5; the D is unclear. This TCR was recovered from a girl under three years old with combined immunodeficiency, due to receive a stem cell transplant. The sample consisted of PBMCs, taken before TCRalphabeta/CD19-depleted stem cell transplant. The CDR3: CCARDTAVAHQETQYF. DNA for the CDR3: TGCTGTGCTAGAGATACGGCGGTAGCCCACCAAGAGACCCAGTACTTC.